This T cell receptor beta chain appears in the sequencing data of a study of vaccination and CD4 T cells after COVID-19. Across the study: Convalescent individuals exhibited SARS-CoV-2 positivity on nasal swab PCR, with several mild and one severe presentation. Findings and limits, study-wide: In convalescent patients, a median about 90% of reactive clones appeared only post-vaccination. Convalescent patients displayed spike mono-reactivity in 304 of 307 vaccine-specific clones.

An Oncomine TCR Beta short-read assay was used to sequence the DNA from cultured CD4+ T cells. TCRdb analysed the PCR reads with MiXCR anew, one entry per CDR3 protein. In the table there are about 15,000 distinct CDR3 sequences, approximately 51% of which are singletons. Germline V lookup: CDR1 DFQATT, CDR2 SNEGSKA (reference sequence). Between the trimmed V and J ends, which lost 0 bases and 7 bases, there was a span of 12 bases. The CDR3 contains 13 residues. As to this clonotype: Its target is not known.

The treatment denotes: roughly 10-day PBMC culture with coronavirus spike peptide pools or control peptides (ViraFEST assay). Both day 3 and day 7 involved replacing half of the medium with fresh IL-2 medium. The genes are TRBV20-1 and TRBJ1-2; D is undetermined. The clonotype was recovered from a human donor who had recovered from COVID-19. The sequences come from CD4+ T cells from blood, cultured in vitro, collected before SARS-CoV-2 vaccination. The CDR3 nucleotides are TGCAGTGCTAGAGACCCTTCGGGTCCTGGCTACACCTTC. This sequence encodes CSARDPSGPGYTF.